The present T cell receptor (beta chain) was sequenced within a study of blood T cell repertoires in COVID-19. Study summary: Specimens from acute and convalescent COVID-19 originated in the United States, Italy and Spain. Nucleic acid was either cDNA or gDNA, and it came from T cells, B-cell-depleted T cells, or PBMCs.

The CDR3 spans 12 residues. V dropped 6 bases and J dropped 1 base, with 6 bases sitting between them. Germline values: CDR1 LNHDA, CDR2 SQIVND (reference sequence). Original data processing: Nucleated cell counts were estimated from reference gene primer amplification. The data were produced by immunoSEQ multiplex PCR, yet TCRdb's version contains in-frame clones alone and is incomplete. D and trimming were read from the DNA, whereas the V and J calls and clone size are those reported in that table. Among about 34,000 clones listed, approximately 82% were seen once. This clonotype was sampled from an elderly man with active or convalescent COVID-19. The V gene is TRBV19, the J gene TRBJ2-5; D remains unclear. Source material: peripheral blood. As DNA, the CDR3 is TGTGCCAGTAGCCCCGGCCAAGAGACCCAGTACTTC. Encoded protein: CASSPGQETQYF.